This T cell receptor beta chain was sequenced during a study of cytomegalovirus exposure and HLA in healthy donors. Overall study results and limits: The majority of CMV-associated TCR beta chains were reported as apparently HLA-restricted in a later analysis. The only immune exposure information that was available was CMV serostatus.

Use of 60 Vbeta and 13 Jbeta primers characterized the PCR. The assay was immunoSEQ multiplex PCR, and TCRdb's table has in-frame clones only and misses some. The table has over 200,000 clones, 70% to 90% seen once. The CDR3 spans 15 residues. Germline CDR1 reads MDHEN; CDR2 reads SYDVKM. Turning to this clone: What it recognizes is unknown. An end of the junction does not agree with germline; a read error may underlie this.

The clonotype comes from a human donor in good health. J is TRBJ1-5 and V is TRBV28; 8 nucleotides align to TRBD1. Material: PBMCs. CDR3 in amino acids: CASTLSSGGNQPQHF. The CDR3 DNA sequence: TGTGCCAGCACCCTTAGTTCAGGGGGCAACCAGCCCCAGCATTTT.